Below, one T cell receptor (beta chain) is given with its context. Its target is unknown. Regarding time point: cycle 4 day 1 (C4D1), after 5 to 7 weeks of nivolumab. Relapse was seen in all patients after autologous stem cell transplantation, and brentuximab vedotin exposure was variable. Classification of best responses gave complete response, partial response or progressive disease. The data were produced by immunoSEQ multiplex PCR, yet TCRdb's version contains in-frame clones alone and is incomplete. This sample carries approximately 10,000 clones, approximately 87% of them seen once, and the ten largest clones take about 23%. This record comes from a study of PD-1 blockade in classical Hodgkin lymphoma. The CDR3 is 15 residues long. In germline, CDR1 is SGHKS, CDR2 YYEKEE (reference sequence). The ends lost 3 bases at V and 5 bases at J; junction bases unmatched: 7. The study's findings and limits: Still unresolved is the cause of the repertoire differences, which may be disease activity or prior therapy.

The sample here was peripheral blood mononuclear cells (PBMCs), taken before the fourth cycle of nivolumab. This receptor was taken from a human donor with classical Hodgkin lymphoma. This rearrangement joins TRBV5-5 to TRBJ1-4; 7 bases line up with TRBD1. CDR3 nucleotides: TGTGCCAGCAGCTCTCGGACAGGCCTAAATGAAAAACTGTTTTTT. It translates to CASSSRTGLNEKLFF.